The 10 T cell receptor beta chains below come from one sample, sequenced in a study of T cells in localized non-small cell lung cancer. Measured with immunoSEQ multiplex PCR; TCRdb has only the in-frame clones, and not every one. This sample has about 17,000 clones, with around 80% found just once. Sequencing was performed on peripheral blood, taken before any cancer treatment. The receptors here all came from a male donor aged 60 or over with stage III lung adenocarcinoma.

The chain couples TRBV4-2 to TRBJ1-2; 12 bases fit TRBD1. CDR3 length equals 15 residues. CDR1 LGHNA and CDR2 YNFKEQ come from the germline V gene. V was pared by 1 base and J by 8 bases, with 5 bases of the junction left unmatched. CDR3 protein: CASSQGGTGGRGYTF. Written as DNA, the CDR3 is TGTGCCAGCAGCCAAGGCGGGACAGGGGGCCGCGGCTACACCTTC.

The J gene is TRBJ1-2, the V gene TRBV5-6; 9 bases agree with TRBD1. V shed 3 bases and J 6 bases; nucleotides not matched to a gene: 3. Germline loops: CDR1 SGHDT, CDR2 YYEEEE. The CDR3 extends over 13 amino acids. The CDR3 coding sequence is TGTGCCAGCAGCTCGGGACAGGGAGATGGCTACACCTTC. It specifies CASSSGQGDGYTF. Combining the CDR3 with reference TRBV5-6 and TRBJ1-2 gives the whole variable domain DAGVTQSPTHLIKTRGQQVTLRCSPKSGHDTVSWYQQALGQGPQFIFQYYEEEERQRGNFPDRFSGHQFPNYSSELNVNALLLGDSALYLCASSSGQGDGYTFGSGTRLTVV.

The chain links TRBV18 to TRBJ1-5; 10 bases map to TRBD1. This CDR3 region has 17 residues. Germline V CDR1 and CDR2: KGHSH, LQKENI. V gave up 0 bases and J gave up 3 bases; unmatched junction bases: 5. CDR3 DNA: TGTGCCAGCTCACCACCGTACGGGACAGGGGTCAATCAGCCCCAGCATTTT. The encoded protein is CASSPPYGTGVNQPQHF. The variable domain in full, completed from reference TRBV18 and TRBJ1-5, reads NAGVMQNPRHLVRRRGQEARLRCSPMKGHSHVYWYRQLPEEGLKFMVYLQKENIIDESGMPKERFSAEFPKEGPSILRIQQVVRGDSAAYFCASSPPYGTGVNQPQHFGDGTRLSIL.

V gene TRBV7-3 combines with J gene TRBJ1-6; 7 bases agree with TRBD1. CDR1 SGHTA and CDR2 FQGTGA come from the germline V gene. This CDR3 has 14 residues. The ends lost 2 bases at V and 6 bases at J; junction bases unmatched: 1. CDR3 amino acids: CASSLGTVNSPLHF. CDR3 nucleotides: TGTGCCAGCAGCTTAGGGACAGTTAATTCACCCCTCCACTTT.

This chain joins TRBV5-1 and TRBJ2-3, with D hard to call. The CDR3 is 15 residues long. V shed 4 bases and J shed 5 bases, with 17 bases lying between them. Germline CDR1 reads SGHRS; CDR2 reads YFSETQ. CDR3 sequence (DNA): TGCGCCAGCAGCCGAGTGGACGGCAGGAGAGATACGCAGTATTTT. It codes for CASSRVDGRRDTQYF.

The chain employs TRBV2 and TRBJ1-2, with unresolved D. The CDR3 extends over 11 amino acids. The germline V gene encodes CDR1 SNHLY and CDR2 FYNNEI. V lost 3 bases to trimming and J lost 2 bases, with 1 base between them. The CDR3 nucleotides read TGTGCCAGCAGTGACAACTATGGCTACACCTTC. This codes for CASSDNYGYTF.

In its sample, this clone was seen a few times. This sequence joins TRBV9 and TRBJ1-6; a weak D match, TRBD1 (5 bases). In germline, CDR1 is SGDLS, CDR2 YYNGEE. Trimming pared 4 bases from V and 10 bases from J, leaving 18 bases between. The CDR3 runs to 15 residues. DNA for the CDR3: TGTGCCAGCAGCCGTAGAGAAGGGGAAGGGTCACCCCTCCACTTT. Protein product: CASSRREGEGSPLHF.

The chain has TRBV6-6 and TRBJ1-3; D is unresolved. CDR1 is MNHNY and CDR2 is SVGAGI in the germline V gene (reference sequence). Trimming pared 7 bases from V and 0 bases from J, leaving 7 bases between. The CDR3 loop spans 13 amino acids. In DNA, the CDR3 is TGTGCCAGCACCCAGAGCTCTGGAAACACCATATATTTT. This encodes CASTQSSGNTIYF.

The rearrangement links TRBV27 to TRBJ2-3; 12 positions agree with TRBD2. CDR3 length: 17 amino acids. With 6 bases clipped from V and 2 bases from J, the junction kept 9 bases outside the gene matches. CDR1 is MNHEY, CDR2 SMNVEV, per germline (reference sequence). The CDR3 spells CASSPRLAGEPTDTQYF. CDR3 nucleotides: TGTGCCAGCAGCCCCCGACTAGCGGGGGAGCCCACAGATACGCAGTATTTT.

V usage is TRBV11-3 and J usage is TRBJ1-3, with D hard to call. V was cut by 5 bases and J by 3 bases, with 11 bases left in between. Germline CDR1 SGHNT, CDR2 YENEEA. The CDR3 length is 14 residues. The CDR3 sequence is CASSPKGSGNTIYF. The DNA of the CDR3 is TGTGCCAGCAGCCCGAAGGGAAGTGGAAACACCATATATTTT.